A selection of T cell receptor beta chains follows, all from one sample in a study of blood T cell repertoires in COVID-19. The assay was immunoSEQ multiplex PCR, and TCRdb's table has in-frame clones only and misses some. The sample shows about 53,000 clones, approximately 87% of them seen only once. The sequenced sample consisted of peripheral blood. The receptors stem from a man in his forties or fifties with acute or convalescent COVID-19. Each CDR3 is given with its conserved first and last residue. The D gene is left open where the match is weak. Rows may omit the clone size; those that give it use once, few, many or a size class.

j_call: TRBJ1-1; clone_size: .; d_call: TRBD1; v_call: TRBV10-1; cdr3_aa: CASRSRDSTEAFF; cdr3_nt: TGCGCCAGCAGGTCCCGGGACAGCACTGAAGCTTTCTTT
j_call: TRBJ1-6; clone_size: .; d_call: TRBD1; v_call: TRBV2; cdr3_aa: CASSVAHGQGSPLHF; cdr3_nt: TGTGCCAGCAGTGTCGCCCATGGACAGGGGTCACCCCTCCACTTT
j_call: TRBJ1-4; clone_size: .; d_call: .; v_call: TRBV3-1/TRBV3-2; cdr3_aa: CASSLLQGWNEKLFF; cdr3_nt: TGTGCCAGCAGCCTACTTCAGGGGTGGAATGAAAAACTGTTTTTT
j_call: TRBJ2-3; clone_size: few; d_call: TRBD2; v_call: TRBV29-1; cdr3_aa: CSVGSGSRTDTQYF; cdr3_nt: TGCAGCGTGGGGAGCGGGAGCCGCACAGATACGCAGTATTTT
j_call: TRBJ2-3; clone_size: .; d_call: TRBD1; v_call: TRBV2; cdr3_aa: CARGIIQGRTDTQYF; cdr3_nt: TGTGCCAGGGGAATTATACAGGGGCGCACAGATACGCAGTATTTT
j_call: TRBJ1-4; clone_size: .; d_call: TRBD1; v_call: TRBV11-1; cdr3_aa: CASSRDRGSEKLFF; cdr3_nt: TGTGCCAGCAGTCGGGACAGGGGCTCTGAAAAACTGTTTTTT
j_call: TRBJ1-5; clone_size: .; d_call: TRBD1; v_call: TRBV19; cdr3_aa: CASIDREPRNQPQHF; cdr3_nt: TGTGCCAGCATAGACAGGGAACCTCGCAATCAGCCCCAGCATTTT
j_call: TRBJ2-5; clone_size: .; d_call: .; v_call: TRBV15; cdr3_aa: CATSRDQEETQYF; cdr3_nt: TGTGCCACCAGCAGAGACCAAGAGGAGACCCAGTACTTC
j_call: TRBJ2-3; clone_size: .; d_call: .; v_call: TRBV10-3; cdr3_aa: CAISVSSAEDTQYF; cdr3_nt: TGTGCCATCAGTGTAAGTTCCGCGGAAGATACGCAGTATTTT
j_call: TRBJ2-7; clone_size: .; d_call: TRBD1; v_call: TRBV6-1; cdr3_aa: CASSGLTGTEAYEQYF; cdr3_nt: TGTGCCAGCAGTGGTTTGACCGGGACAGAGGCCTACGAGCAGTACTTC
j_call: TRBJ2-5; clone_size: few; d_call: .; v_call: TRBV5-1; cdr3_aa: CASSLAGLGETQYF; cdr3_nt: TGCGCCAGCAGCTTGGCAGGGTTGGGGGAGACCCAGTACTTC
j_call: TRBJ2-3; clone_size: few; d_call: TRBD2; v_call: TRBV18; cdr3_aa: CASSRGLAGGTEADTQYF; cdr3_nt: TGTGCCAGCTCAAGAGGACTAGCGGGAGGCACCGAGGCAGATACGCAGTATTTT
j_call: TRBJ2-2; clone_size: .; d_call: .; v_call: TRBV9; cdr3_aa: CASSASPTRRENTGELFF; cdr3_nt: TGTGCCAGCAGCGCTTCTCCGACCCGGAGAGAGAACACCGGGGAGCTGTTTTTT
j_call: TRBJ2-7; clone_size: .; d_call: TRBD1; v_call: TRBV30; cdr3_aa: CAWSLTGTEQYF; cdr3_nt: TGTGCCTGGAGTTTGACAGGGACCGAGCAGTACTTC
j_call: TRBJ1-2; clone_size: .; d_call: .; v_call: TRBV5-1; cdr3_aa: CASSSPLTGLNYGYTF; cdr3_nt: TGCGCCAGCAGCTCCCCCTTGACAGGACTTAACTATGGCTACACCTTC
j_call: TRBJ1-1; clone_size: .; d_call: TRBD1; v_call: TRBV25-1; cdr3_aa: CASSRTGDVVKAFF; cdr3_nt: TGTGCCAGCAGTCGGACAGGGGACGTTGTAAAAGCTTTCTTT
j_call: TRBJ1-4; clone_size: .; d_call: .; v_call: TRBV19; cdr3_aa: CASSLRGAEKLFF; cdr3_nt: TGTGCCAGTAGTCTCCGGGGGGCGGAAAAACTGTTTTTT
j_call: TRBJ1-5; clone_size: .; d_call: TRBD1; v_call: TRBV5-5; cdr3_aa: CASSLGQGGWPQHF; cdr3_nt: TGTGCCAGCAGCTTAGGACAGGGCGGTTGGCCCCAGCATTTT
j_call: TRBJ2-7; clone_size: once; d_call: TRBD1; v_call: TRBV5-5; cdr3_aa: CASSLVSSQGATYEQYF; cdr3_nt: TGTGCCAGCAGCTTGGTTTCAAGCCAGGGGGCCACCTACGAGCAGTACTTC
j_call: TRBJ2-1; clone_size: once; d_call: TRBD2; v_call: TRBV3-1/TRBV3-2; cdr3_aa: CASSQDLGLAYNEQFF; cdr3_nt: TGTGCCAGCAGCCAAGATCTGGGACTAGCCTACAATGAGCAGTTCTTC
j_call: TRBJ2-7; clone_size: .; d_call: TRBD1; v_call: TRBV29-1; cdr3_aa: CSVDGPGGAEQYF; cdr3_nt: TGCAGCGTTGATGGTCCAGGGGGAGCCGAGCAGTACTTC
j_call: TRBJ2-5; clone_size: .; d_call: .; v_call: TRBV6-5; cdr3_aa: CASSYILRETQYF; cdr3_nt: TGTGCCAGCAGTTACATTCTGAGGGAGACCCAGTACTTC
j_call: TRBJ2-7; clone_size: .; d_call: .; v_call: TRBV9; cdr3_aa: CASSAATGSKGYEQYF; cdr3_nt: TGTGCCAGCAGCGCCGCCACGGGGTCAAAAGGGTACGAGCAGTACTTC
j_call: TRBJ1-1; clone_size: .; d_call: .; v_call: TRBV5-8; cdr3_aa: CASSFAGTVNTEAFF; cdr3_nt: TGTGCCAGCAGCTTCGCCGGGACTGTGAACACTGAAGCTTTCTTT
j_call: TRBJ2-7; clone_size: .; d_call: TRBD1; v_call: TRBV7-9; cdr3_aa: CASSLGDRPAYEQYF; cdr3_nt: TGTGCCAGCAGCTTAGGGGACAGGCCTGCCTACGAGCAGTACTTC
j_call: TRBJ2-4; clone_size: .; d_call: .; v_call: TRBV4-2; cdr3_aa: CASSRGYSELAKNIQYF; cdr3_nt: TGTGCCAGCAGCAGGGGGTACAGCGAATTAGCCAAAAACATTCAGTACTTC
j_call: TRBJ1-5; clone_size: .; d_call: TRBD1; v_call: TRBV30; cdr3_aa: CACDSGQASNQPQHF; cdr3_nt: TGTGCCTGCGACTCGGGACAGGCGAGCAATCAGCCCCAGCATTTT
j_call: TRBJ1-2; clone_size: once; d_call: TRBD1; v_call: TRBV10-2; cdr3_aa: CASRGPDRGRYGYTF; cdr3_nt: TGCGCCAGCAGAGGCCCCGACAGGGGTCGGTATGGCTACACCTTC